These 6 T cell receptor beta chains share one sample of origin, sequenced in a study of STAT5B mutations in CD4+ large granular lymphocyte leukemia (dated by TCRdb to between 2021 and 2023). Library creation used the immunoSEQ multiplex PCR assay. The clones in this table, taken by TCRdb from immuneACCESS, are in-frame only. Not every clone is retained; where verified, under half of the shortfall comes from an unresolved V gene, and the cause of the rest is unknown. The sample data list about 33,000 clones, and about 70% of these were observed just once. The ten top clones hold roughly 0.3% of the sample. Sequencing input: CD4+ T cells from blood buffy coats. These receptors were obtained from a human donor in good health.

The chain joins TRBV5-6 to TRBJ1-1; D is unclear. The germline V gene has CDR1 SGHDT and CDR2 YYEEEE. The CDR3 has 14 amino acids. V lost 4 bases to trimming and J lost 0 bases, with 10 bases between them. CDR3 in DNA: TGTGCCAGCAGCCCTTCTTTAGTGAACACTGAAGCTTTCTTT. This codes for CASSPSLVNTEAFF.

This rearrangement joins TRBV9 to TRBJ2-1; D is uncertain. The germline gives CDR1 SGDLS, CDR2 YYNGEE. The CDR3 is 15 amino acids. The ends were cut back, 0 bases at V and 2 bases at J, with 9 bases in the middle. CDR3 nucleotide sequence: TGTGCCAGCAGCGTAGATGGAGTCCCCTACAATGAGCAGTTCTTC. Its protein is CASSVDGVPYNEQFF.

The V and J genes are TRBV30 and TRBJ1-1; the D gene is possibly TRBD1 (5 bases). Trimming took 0 bases from V and 6 from J, leaving 20 bases between them. The CDR3 totals 16 residues. Germline CDR1 GTSNPN, CDR2 SVGIG (reference sequence). This CDR3 is CAWSVLLPGTSAEAFF. CDR3 sequence (DNA): TGTGCCTGGAGTGTACTTCTTCCAGGGACGTCGGCTGAAGCTTTCTTT.

This chain links TRBV30 with TRBJ2-7; TRBD2 matches 7 bases. This CDR3 spans 15 amino acids. Germline V gene sequence: CDR1 GTSNPN, CDR2 SVGIG (reference sequence). Trimming removed 0 bases from V and 2 bases from J; junction bases left unmatched: 7. CDR3 region: CAWSVRAGPPYEQYF. CDR3 nucleotides: TGTGCCTGGAGTGTACGAGCGGGGCCTCCCTACGAGCAGTACTTC.

The rearrangement joins TRBV6-1 to TRBJ1-5; D is uncertain. From germline, CDR1 is MNHNS and CDR2 SASEGT. This CDR3 contains 14 residues. V lost 0 bases, J lost 3 bases, and 6 bases lay in between. The CDR3 bases are TGTGCCAGCAGTGAAGCGAACACCAATCAGCCCCAGCATTTT. Translating it yields CASSEANTNQPQHF.

J is TRBJ2-2 and V is TRBV29-1; either TRBD1 or TRBD2 may fit D (6 bases each). Trimming left V 7 bases short and J 4 bases short, with 13 bases between. From germline, CDR1 is SQVTM and CDR2 ANQGSEA. This CDR3 is 13 amino acids long. In nucleotides, the CDR3 is TGCAGCGCTATCAGGGGAGGCACCGGGGAGCTGTTTTTT. Translated, it gives CSAIRGGTGELFF.